The source of this T cell receptor (beta chain) is a study of blood T cell repertoires in COVID-19. Study details: Researchers got acute and convalescent COVID-19 samples from the United States, Italy and Spain. The analysed material was cDNA or gDNA that came from T cells, B-cell-depleted T cells, or PBMCs.

Authors' methods: The assay estimated nucleated cells by amplifying reference gene primers. The table came from immunoSEQ multiplex PCR; TCRdb's copy has only in-frame clones and leaves some out. The V and J calls and clone size come from that table; D and trimming were worked out from the DNA. Among about 300,000 clones listed, around 86% were seen once. Sequencing was done on a sample of peripheral blood. The receptor comes from a man aged 65 to 85 with acute or convalescent COVID-19.

The CDR3 protein is CASTDSNYGYTF. CDR3 coding DNA: TGTGCCAGTACGGACAGTAACTATGGCTACACCTTC. V gene TRBV19 combines with J gene TRBJ1-2; D is possibly TRBD1 (6 bases). There are 12 residues in the CDR3. Germline CDR1 reads LNHDA; CDR2 reads SQIVND (reference sequence). The V end was cut by 7 bases, the J end by 1 base, with 7 bases between.